This T cell receptor (beta chain) was documented in a study of T cell clonotyping in hematopoietic cell transplantation. Notes on the study in general: At the given depth, recipient repertoires were over 95% de novo clonotypes. No sorting was done, leaving CD4 and CD8 contributions mixed. Broader posttransplant TCR repertoire diversity was predicted by graft donor and pretransplant recipient Inverse Simpson Index values.

Sequencing used immunoSEQ multiplex PCR; TCRdb keeps in-frame clones, though not all of them. The profile shows 4,500 to 6,500 clones, 75% to 85% of them singletons. Germline V CDR1 and CDR2: SGHTA, FQGNSA. The CDR3 has 16 residues. V trimming: 5 bases; J trimming: 7 bases; junction bases outside the gene matches: 7. Blood collection times were about day -28 and days 30, 100, 180 posttransplant. This clone occurred once. Its antigen is unidentified. The sequencing here drew on PBMCs, taken 100 days after allogeneic stem cell transplant. This clonotype originated in a male patient between 50 and 60 years old who had an allogeneic stem cell transplant from an unrelated donor, so the T cells may come from the graft donor. Some clones in this sample may be carry-over from other donors' samples. The chain joins TRBV7-2 to TRBJ2-5; 16 bases map to TRBD2. CDR3 loop: CASSQGLAGGGGTQYF. CDR3 coding DNA: TGTGCCAGCAGCCAGGGACTAGCGGGAGGGGGCGGGACCCAGTACTTC.